The 30 T cell receptor beta chains listed next were all sequenced from one sample in a study of CD8 T cells in ankylosing spondylitis. Each CDR3 protein gets one entry after TCRdb re-called the 5' RACE reads with MiXCR. The sample shows around 230,000 distinct CDR3 sequences, around 9.2% of them seen only once. The sequencing input was blood, either unsorted or a sorted T cell fraction (not recorded which). These receptors were taken from a male donor with ankylosing spondylitis or in good health (not recorded which).

This clonotype was seen many times. The gene calls are TRBV5-1 and TRBJ2-3, with TRBD1 as a possible D gene (7 bases). The CDR3 sequence is 13 residues long. Deletions cut 6 bases from V and 3 bases from J, with 11 bases between. Germline-derived CDR1 and CDR2 are SGHRS and YFSETQ. Here the CDR3 reads CASTRGDTDTQYF. The CDR3 nucleotides read TGCGCCAGCACCAGGGGGGATACAGATACGCAGTATTTT.

In its sample, this clonotype was seen many times. The chain employs TRBV5-5 and TRBJ2-7; 11 nucleotides align to TRBD2. The CDR3 is made up of 16 amino acids. Germline CDR1 is SGHKS and CDR2 is YYEKEE (reference sequence). V shed 0 bases and J 3 bases; nucleotides not matched to a gene: 5. This CDR3 is CASSLAGTSGLYEQYF. In DNA, the CDR3 is TGTGCCAGCAGCTTGGCCGGGACTAGCGGACTCTACGAGCAGTACTTC.

This clonotype was picked up many times. The CDR3 nucleotides are TGCAGTGCGCCGGACAGTGGCACTGAAGCTTTCTTT. Encoded protein: CSAPDSGTEAFF. This chain joins TRBV20-1 and TRBJ1-1; a possible D gene is TRBD1 (6 bases). The CDR3 is made up of 12 amino acids. V lost 6 bases and J 4 bases, leaving 12 bases between the germline ends. The germline V gene has CDR1 DFQATT and CDR2 SNEGSKA (reference sequence).

This clonotype was detected ten times or more. The chain combines TRBV20-1 with TRBJ2-3, with D tentatively TRBD2 (6 bases). Trimming left V 3 bases short and J 2 bases short, with 12 bases between. The CDR3 is 14 residues long. The V gene's germline CDR1 is DFQATT and CDR2 SNEGSKA (reference sequence). DNA of the CDR3: TGCAGTGCTAGTCCCGGGACTCTCACAGATACGCAGTATTTT. It codes for CSASPGTLTDTQYF.

Only a few counts were recorded for this clonotype. The genes are TRBV5-1 and TRBJ1-4, with D possibly being TRBD1 (6 bases). The V gene's germline CDR1 is SGHRS and CDR2 YFSETQ. V was shortened by 4 bases and J by 3 bases, with 10 bases between the two germline ends. CDR3 length: 14 residues. The CDR3 nucleotides read TGCGCCAGCAGCCAGGACAGCCCTAATGAAAAACTGTTTTTT. Amino acid sequence: CASSQDSPNEKLFF.

Details on this clonotype: Without the conserved terminal phenylalanine or tryptophan, this CDR3 likely stems from a read error. The V call is TRBV6-1, the J call TRBJ2-1; D is perhaps TRBD2 (6 bases). Trimming stripped 7 bases from V and 3 bases from J, with 16 bases between. Germline V gene lookup returns CDR1 MNHNS and CDR2 SASEGT. The CDR3 spans 15 residues. The DNA of the CDR3 is TGTGCCAGCACCGGAGGCAGGGAGGTCTACAATGAGCAGTTCTAC. The encoded protein is CASTGGREVYNEQFY.

This clonotype was seen ten or more times. The chain combines TRBV11-2 with TRBJ2-1; 10 bases are shared with TRBD2. Unmatched junction bases numbered 8, after V lost 1 base and J lost 8 bases. This CDR3 spans 16 amino acids. Per the germline V gene, CDR1 is SGHAT and CDR2 is FQNNGV. The CDR3 here is CASSLVASGGWDEQFF. As DNA, the CDR3 is TGTGCCAGCAGCTTAGTGGCTAGCGGGGGTTGGGATGAGCAGTTCTTC.

This clonotype was observed many times. This rearrangement joins TRBV15 to TRBJ1-5, with D perhaps matching TRBD1 (6 bases). V was pared by 4 bases and J by 4 bases, with 8 bases between. Germline CDR1 and CDR2: LNHNV and YYDKDF (reference sequence). CDR3 size: 13 residues. The CDR3: CATSTTGNQPQHF. CDR3 bases: TGTGCCACCAGCACGACAGGTAATCAGCCCCAGCATTTT.

This clonotype has a handful of counts. The chain links TRBV7-3 to TRBJ2-1, with unresolved D. V was clipped by 5 bases and J by 0 bases, with 14 bases between them. The CDR3 is made up of 16 amino acids. Germline CDR1 SGHTA, CDR2 FQGTGA. Here the CDR3 DNA reads TGTGCCAGCAGCCCCGTAGTGTTGAGCTCCTACAATGAGCAGTTCTTC. Its translation is CASSPVVLSSYNEQFF.

This clonotype was recorded many times. The rearrangement uses TRBV29-1 and TRBJ1-1; D not certain. Trimming stripped 2 bases from V and 1 base from J, with 11 bases between. CDR1 and CDR2 (germline): SQVTM, ANQGSEA. The length of the CDR3 is 14 residues. This CDR3 is CSVELRETNTEAFF. The CDR3 nucleotides read TGCAGCGTTGAACTGCGCGAGACGAACACTGAAGCTTTCTTT.

This clonotype has a count of ten or more. This chain uses TRBV9 with TRBJ2-2; D uncertain. Per the germline V gene, CDR1 is SGDLS and CDR2 is YYNGEE. The length of the CDR3 is 13 residues. Trimming left V 1 base short and J 5 bases short, with 6 bases between. The CDR3 DNA reads TGTGCCAGCAGCGTACCGGCTACCGGGGAGCTGTTTTTT. This codes for CASSVPATGELFF.

This clonotype was observed at least ten times. The chain employs TRBV5-1 and TRBJ1-3, with a possible D match to TRBD1 (6 bases). V was cut by 2 bases and J by 5 bases, with 14 bases left in between. The CDR3 consists of 15 residues. The germline CDR1 and CDR2 sequences are SGHRS and YFSETQ. CDR3 residues: CASSFNRDSRNTIYF. CDR3 in DNA: TGCGCCAGCAGCTTTAACAGGGACTCCAGAAACACCATATATTTT.

In its sample, this clonotype was seen many times. V and J are TRBV6-2 or TRBV6-3 and TRBJ2-1; TRBD2 matches at 9 bases. This CDR3 has 15 residues. Germline CDR1 is MNHEY and CDR2 is SVGEGT. J was trimmed by 4 bases and V by 5 bases; bases with no gene match: 6. In DNA, the CDR3 is TGTGCCAGCAGTACTGCTAGCGGGAATTACAATGAGCAGTTCTTC. Translation: CASSTASGNYNEQFF.

This clonotype was detected only a few times. This chain joins TRBV6-1 and TRBJ2-5; possibly TRBD1 for D (7 bases). The CDR3 contains 16 residues. Looked up from germline, CDR1 is MNHNS and CDR2 is SASEGT. V was cut by 5 bases and J by 5 bases, with 21 bases left in between. The CDR3 spells CASSRSLRGAGETQYF. Here the CDR3 DNA reads TGTGCCAGCAGTCGATCCCTCAGGGGGGCAGGGGAGACCCAGTACTTC.

DNA of the CDR3: TGTGCCAGTAGTACGGGACTAGCGGGGGCCTTCCCGACCCAGTACTTC. Protein product: CASSTGLAGAFPTQYF. This chain uses TRBV19 with TRBJ2-5, with 14 bases fitting TRBD2. The CDR3 spans 16 residues. CDR1 is LNHDA and CDR2 is SQIVND in the germline V gene (reference sequence). With 4 bases clipped from V and 7 bases from J, the junction kept 8 bases outside the gene matches. The variable domain in full, completed from reference TRBV19 and TRBJ2-5, reads DGGITQSPKYLFRKEGQNVTLSCEQNLNHDAMYWYRQDPGQGLRLIYYSQIVNDFQKGDIAEGYSVSREKKESFPLTVTSAQKNPTAFYLCASSTGLAGAFPTQYFGPGTRLLVL.

This clonotype was counted at least ten times. J is TRBJ1-2 and V is TRBV29-1; no firm D call. CDR3 length equals 11 residues. Deletions cut 2 bases from V and 4 bases from J, with 5 bases between. CDR1 SQVTM and CDR2 ANQGSEA come from the germline V gene. CDR3 coding DNA: TGCAGCGTTGAACAGGCCTATGGCTACACCTTC. It codes for CSVEQAYGYTF.

This clonotype came up a few times. The V call is TRBV7-9, the J call TRBJ2-3; TRBD1 aligns across 9 bases. Germline V CDR1 and CDR2: SEHNR, FQNEAQ (reference sequence). The CDR3 runs 17 residues. The V and J ends lost 5 bases and 4 bases, in that order; junction bases with no gene match: 13. CDR3 loop: CASSPRTDRGEADTQYF. The CDR3, as DNA: TGTGCCAGCAGCCCAAGAACGGACAGGGGAGAGGCAGATACGCAGTATTTT.

Worth noting for this clonotype: Possible read error: a much larger clone is one base away. The chain carries TRBV10-3 and TRBJ1-2, with 8 positions matching TRBD1. CDR1 is ENHRY and CDR2 is SYGVKD in the germline V gene. The CDR3 runs 15 residues. The DNA of the CDR3 is TGTGCCATCAGCCGCCCCCTGGACAGGGTCGGTGGCTACCCCTTC. This encodes CAISRPLDRVGGYPF.

Many counts were recorded for this clonotype. The chain joins TRBV5-8 to TRBJ2-1; 8 nucleotides line up with TRBD2. Per germline, CDR1 SGHTS and CDR2 YDEGEE. CDR3 length: 15 amino acids. With 4 bases clipped from V and 7 bases from J, the junction kept 10 bases outside the gene matches. The CDR3 DNA reads TGTGCCAGCAGCGGGCCCGGGAGGGCCGGAAATGAGCAGTTCTTC. Protein product: CASSGPGRAGNEQFF.

CDR3 sequence: CASSLWQGYQETQYF. CDR3 nucleotide sequence: TGCGCCAGCAGCTTGTGGCAGGGGTACCAAGAGACCCAGTACTTC. The rearrangement uses TRBV5-1 and TRBJ2-5; possible D gene TRBD1, 6 bases. V was clipped by 1 base and J by 0 bases, with 10 bases between them. CDR3 length: 15 amino acids. Germline-derived CDR1 and CDR2 are SGHRS and YFSETQ.

This clonotype was counted between two and nine times. V usage is TRBV2 and J usage is TRBJ1-2, with TRBD1 identical over 8 bases. Germline CDR1 reads SNHLY; CDR2 reads FYNNEI. This CDR3 is built from 14 residues. V was pared by 7 bases and J by 4 bases, with 8 bases of the junction left unmatched. In DNA form, the CDR3 reads TGTGCCAGCACCACACTGGGACAGGCCTATGGCTACACCTTC. This sequence encodes CASTTLGQAYGYTF.

Ten or more counts support this clonotype. The chain is built from TRBV7-2 and TRBJ2-1, with TRBD2 matching over 11 bases. The CDR3 extends over 14 amino acids. Losses at the gene ends were 10 bases for V and 4 bases for J; bases not matched to a gene: 6. Germline values: CDR1 SGHTA, CDR2 FQGNSA. CDR3 bases: TGTGCCACCTCCACTAGCGGGGGTTACAATGAGCAGTTCTTC. Encoded protein: CATSTSGGYNEQFF. Variable domain in full (rest from reference TRBV7-2 and TRBJ2-1): GAGVSQSPSNKVTEKGKDVELRCDPISGHTALYWYRQSLGQGLEFLIYFQGNSAPDKSGLPSDRFSAERTGGSVSTLTIQRTQQEDSAVYLCATSTSGGYNEQFFGPGTRLTVL.

This clonotype has at least ten counts. This chain links TRBV24-1 with TRBJ2-3; D may be TRBD1 (5 bases). Germline CDR1 reads KGHDR; CDR2 reads SFDVKD. The germline V and J ends were trimmed by 5 bases and 0 bases, with 11 bases remaining between them. This CDR3 region has 15 residues. Written as DNA, the CDR3 is TGTGCCACCAGTGGTTTTGACAGCAGCACAGATACGCAGTATTTT. Protein product: CATSGFDSSTDTQYF.

This clonotype was seen at least ten times. The CDR3 loop reads CSAAGTGGTDTQYF. CDR3 nucleotide sequence: TGCAGTGCTGCCGGGACAGGAGGCACAGATACGCAGTATTTT. The chain is built from TRBV20-1 and TRBJ2-3, with 8 bases lining up with TRBD1. The CDR3 is 14 amino acids. Germline V gives CDR1 DFQATT, CDR2 SNEGSKA (reference sequence). The ends lost 5 bases at V and 1 base at J; junction bases unmatched: 5.

This clonotype has just one count. This chain connects TRBV19 to TRBJ2-7, with 11 bases identical to TRBD2. Germline assignment: CDR1 LNHDA and CDR2 SQIVND (reference sequence). V trimming: 3 bases; J trimming: 3 bases; junction bases outside the gene matches: 7. The CDR3 extends over 16 amino acids. The DNA for the CDR3 is TGTGCCAGTAGTATCACGACTAGCGGGAAGCTCTACGAGCAGTACTTC. Its translation is CASSITTSGKLYEQYF.

In DNA form, the CDR3 reads TGTGCCTGGAGTGTACAAGGAAGCGGGGAGCAGTTCTTC. Its translation is CAWSVQGSGEQFF. The chain combines TRBV30 with TRBJ2-1, with TRBD2 as a possible D gene (6 bases). Per germline, CDR1 GTSNPN and CDR2 SVGIG (reference sequence). CDR3 length equals 13 residues. Trimming took 0 bases from V and 10 from J, leaving 13 bases between them.

As to this clonotype: One end of the junction fails to match germline, which may point to a read error. The chain combines TRBV7-8 with TRBJ2-5; D remains ambiguous. The CDR3 has 10 residues. The germline V gene has CDR1 SGHVS and CDR2 FQNEAQ. This CDR3 is CAMAPTDPSF. In DNA, the CDR3 is TGTGCCATGGCACCGACGGACCCCTCCTTC.

This clonotype appeared many times. The chain carries TRBV29-1 and TRBJ1-1; 8 nucleotides match TRBD1. This CDR3 has 13 residues. Trimming removed 6 bases from V and 8 bases from J; junction bases left unmatched: 11. From germline, CDR1 is SQVTM and CDR2 ANQGSEA. The CDR3 protein is CSVTDRVKAEAFF. The CDR3 DNA follows: TGCAGCGTGACGGACAGGGTCAAGGCCGAAGCTTTCTTT.

This clonotype has a count of ten or more. The V call is TRBV12-3 or TRBV12-4, the J call TRBJ1-1, with a possible D match to TRBD1 (6 bases). This CDR3 has 13 residues. V lost 6 bases and J 0 bases, leaving 8 bases between the germline ends. The CDR3: CASSRQVNTEAFF. Written as DNA, the CDR3 is TGTGCCAGCAGCCGACAGGTGAACACTGAAGCTTTCTTT.

This clonotype was counted at least ten times. The gene calls are TRBV5-6 and TRBJ1-5, with a tentative D call TRBD1 (5 bases). V was clipped by 1 base and J by 0 bases, with 11 bases between them. The germline gives CDR1 SGHDT, CDR2 YYEEEE. The CDR3 loop spans 16 amino acids. This CDR3 reads CASSLPPGDSNQPQHF. DNA of the CDR3: TGTGCCAGCAGCTTGCCCCCGGGGGATAGCAATCAGCCCCAGCATTTT.